This TCR beta chain was profiled in a study of OX40 agonist ivuxolimab in advanced cancers. Study information: Every 2 weeks, ivuxolimab was infused into the patients intravenously at between 0.01 and 10 mg/kg. Approximately 40% of patients had received prior checkpoint inhibitor therapy. Study observations and caveats: In general, CD8+ T cells held more expanded clones than CD4+ did, on average.

With respect to this clone: Its antigen is unidentified.

People who had autoimmune disease history or systemic immunosuppression were excluded. The table came from immunoSEQ multiplex PCR; TCRdb's copy has only in-frame clones and leaves some out. Among just over 50,000 clones listed, roughly four fifths were seen once. Germline V gene sequence: CDR1 SGHRS, CDR2 YFSETQ. Trimming pared 0 bases from V and 1 base from J, leaving 7 bases between. CDR3 length: 14 amino acids. The sequences come from CD4+ or CD8+ T cells sorted from blood, collected in a trial of the OX40 agonist ivuxolimab. The TCR was taken from an adult with an advanced solid tumor such as melanoma, head and neck, liver or kidney cancer. This chain uses TRBV5-1 with TRBJ2-5; D possibly corresponds to TRBD1 (5 bases). In nucleotides, the CDR3 is TGCGCCAGCAGCTTGGAAGGGGTCCAAGAGACCCAGTACTTC. Protein: CASSLEGVQETQYF. Using reference TRBV5-1 and TRBJ2-5 for the parts outside the CDR3, the full variable domain is KAGVTQTPRYLIKTRGQQVTLSCSPISGHRSVSWYQQTPGQGLQFLFEYFSETQRNKGNFPGRFSGRQFSNSRSEMNVSTLELGDSALYLCASSLEGVQETQYFGPGTRLLVL.